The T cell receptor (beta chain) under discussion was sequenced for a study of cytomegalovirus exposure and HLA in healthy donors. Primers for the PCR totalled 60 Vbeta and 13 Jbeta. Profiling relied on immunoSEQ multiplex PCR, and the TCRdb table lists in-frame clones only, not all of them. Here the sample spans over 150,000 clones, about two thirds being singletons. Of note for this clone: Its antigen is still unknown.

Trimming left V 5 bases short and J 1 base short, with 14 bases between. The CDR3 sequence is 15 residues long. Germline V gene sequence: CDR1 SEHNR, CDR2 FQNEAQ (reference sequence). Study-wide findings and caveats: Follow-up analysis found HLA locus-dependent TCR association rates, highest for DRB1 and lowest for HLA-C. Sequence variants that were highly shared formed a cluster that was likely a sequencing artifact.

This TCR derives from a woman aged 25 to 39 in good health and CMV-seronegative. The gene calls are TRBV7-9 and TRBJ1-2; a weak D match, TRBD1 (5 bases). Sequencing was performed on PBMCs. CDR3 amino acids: CASSPRTGVNYGYTF. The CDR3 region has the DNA TGTGCCAGCAGCCCTAGAACGGGGGTTAACTATGGCTACACCTTC. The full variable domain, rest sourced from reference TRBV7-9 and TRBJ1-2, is DTGVSQNPRHKITKRGQNVTFRCDPISEHNRLYWYRQTLGQGPEFLTYFQNEAQLEKSRLLSDRFSAERPKGSFSTLEIQRTEQGDSAMYLCASSPRTGVNYGYTFGSGTRLTVV.